This record concerns one T cell receptor (beta chain) sequence. The target of this receptor is not known. No base quality values were provided; no much bigger clone lies one nucleotide off. The data derive from a study of blood T cell repertoires in COVID-19 (dated by TCRdb to 2018 to 2021). About the investigation overall: Collaborator samples came from the United States, Italy and Spain and covered acute and convalescent phases of COVID-19. The material from the prospective study consisted of cDNA or gDNA derived from T cells, B-cell-depleted T cells, or PBMCs. Subjects who had been exposed to COVID-19, were actively infected with it, or had recovered from it provided the deeply sampled blood TCRbeta repertoires that made up the dataset. A freely available public database, intended as a resource for researchers studying the immune response to SARS-CoV-2, is where the repertoires were released. Samples were obtained from the ongoing ImmuneRACE study (first 160 participants) and from 1,254 subjects provided by 6 global collaborators. A de-identified subject ID, COVID-19 status, age in years and sex were almost always included in the sample metadata. HLA class I and class II types, where available, came from metadata supplied by the sample provider rather than from assay-based typing.

The collaborating institutions used their own protocols to collect whole blood in K2EDTA tubes. For TCRbeta analysis, collaborators shipped samples in one of three forms: frozen whole blood, isolated PBMCs, or DNA extracted from either of those sample types. The cysteine opens and the phenylalanine closes a CDR3 of 17 amino acids. The read is trimmed to its CDR3 DNA, 51 bases read in frame from base 1. CDR1 MNHNS and CDR2 SASEGT were looked up in the germline V gene. At the junction V is shortened by 4 bases and J by 4 bases; bases outside the gene matches: 11. The immunoSEQ Assay, a bias-controlled multiplex PCR, was used to amplify TCRbeta CDR3 regions from genomic DNA. In the authors' own workflow: Nucleated cell counts per sample were estimated from amplification of reference gene primers within the assay. To quantify the absolute abundance of each unique TCRbeta CDR3 rearrangement, sequence reads were collapsed and filtered. Productive Simpson clonality was computed per sample as the square root of Simpson's diversity index over productive rearrangements. TCRdb's version of the immuneACCESS table is confined to in-frame rearrangements and falls short of the full clone set. An unresolved V gene accounts for under half of the shortfall where checked; the remainder is of unknown origin. V and J calls and clone size are copied from that table; D and trimming were computed from the DNA. Across this sample there are 90,000 to 100,000 clones, with over 75% seen only once. The biggest ten clones account for around 4.5% of the sample.

Study-wide findings and limitations: How much clinical and demographic metadata was included differed by source and by participant, and the metadata was provided uncurated.

The chain employs TRBV6-1 and TRBJ2-1; TRBD1 matches 9 bases in the middle. This sequence originates from a man between 60 and 75 years old with acute or convalescent COVID-19. What was sequenced was peripheral blood. The CDR3 protein sequence reads: CASSASNRGLAYNEQFF. The DNA is TGTGCCAGCAGTGCATCTAACAGGGGGCTTGCGTACAATGAGCAGTTCTTC.